One sample yielded the 19 T cell receptor beta chains listed below, sequenced in a study of blood T cell repertoires in COVID-19. Some clones are missing from TCRdb's copy, which holds only in-frame ones; the method was immunoSEQ multiplex PCR. The sample records just over 150,000 clones, roughly 82% being singletons. The sample taken for sequencing was peripheral blood. The receptors derive from a woman between 40 and 50 years old with COVID-19, enrolled during active disease.

The chain recombines TRBV30 with TRBJ1-2, with D tentatively TRBD1 (6 bases). The CDR3 has 13 residues. The ends were cut back, 2 bases at V and 7 bases at J, with 14 bases in the middle. The germline V gene encodes CDR1 GTSNPN and CDR2 SVGIG (reference sequence). In DNA form, the CDR3 reads TGTGCCTGGAGTCCTAGCGGGGGCTCTGGCTACACCTTC. Translating gives CAWSPSGGSGYTF.

The rearrangement uses TRBV7-3 and TRBJ2-5, with 9 bases identical to TRBD2. With 5 bases clipped from V and 2 bases from J, the junction kept 9 bases outside the gene matches. The V gene's germline CDR1 is SGHTA and CDR2 FQGTGA. The CDR3 totals 16 residues. CDR3: CASSNTPLAGQETQYF. DNA for the CDR3: TGTGCCAGCAGCAACACCCCCCTAGCGGGGCAAGAGACCCAGTACTTC.

With regard to this clone: The sample holds other DNA sequences that translate to the same CDR3. V is TRBV19 and J is TRBJ2-3; a possible D gene is TRBD2 (6 bases). Germline V gives CDR1 LNHDA, CDR2 SQIVND (reference sequence). The CDR3 runs 14 residues. V was cut by 3 bases and J by 0 bases, with 7 bases left in between. CDR3 DNA: TGTGCCAGTAGTATCGGACTAAGCACAGATACGCAGTATTTT. Protein: CASSIGLSTDTQYF.

The chain links TRBV7-3 to TRBJ2-3, with D perhaps TRBD2 (6 bases). This CDR3 contains 13 residues. Deletions cut 6 bases from V and 0 bases from J, with 7 bases between. The germline V gene encodes CDR1 SGHTA and CDR2 FQGTGA. The CDR3 protein is CASRSGSTDTQYF. CDR3 nucleotide sequence: TGTGCCAGCAGGAGCGGGAGCACAGATACGCAGTATTTT.

The chain carries TRBV28 and TRBJ2-1; 9 bases are shared with TRBD1. Losses at the gene ends were 3 bases for V and 8 bases for J; bases not matched to a gene: 8. The germline V gene encodes CDR1 MDHEN and CDR2 SYDVKM. The CDR3 length is 15 residues. Written as DNA, the CDR3 is TGTGCCAGCAGTTTTCAGGACAGGGGATCGGATGAGCAGTTCTTC. It specifies CASSFQDRGSDEQFF.

The chain recombines TRBV28 with TRBJ2-5; 13 bases line up with TRBD2. The V gene's germline CDR1 is MDHEN and CDR2 SYDVKM. The CDR3 is 13 amino acids. V was clipped by 8 bases and J by 4 bases; unmatched bases: 1. Here the CDR3 reads CASRTSGRETQYF. The CDR3 DNA sequence: TGTGCCAGCCGGACTAGCGGGAGAGAGACCCAGTACTTC.

This clone is a singleton in its sample. This chain links TRBV14 with TRBJ2-1, with TRBD2 matching 10 bases. V was pared by 6 bases and J by 8 bases, with 13 bases of the junction left unmatched. CDR3 length equals 16 residues. CDR1 and CDR2 from the germline V gene are SGHDN and FVKESK. This CDR3 reads CASRQSGTSVTDEQFF. In DNA form, the CDR3 reads TGTGCCAGCAGGCAGTCCGGGACTAGCGTAACGGATGAGCAGTTCTTC.

The chain carries TRBV5-4 and TRBJ1-1, with 7 bases aligning to TRBD1. Germline V gives CDR1 SGHNT, CDR2 YYREEE (reference sequence). CDR3 size: 13 residues. Trimming at V came to 4 bases and at J to 6 bases, leaving 6 bases not matched to a gene. CDR3 residues: CASSRGGTAEAFF. As DNA, the CDR3 is TGTGCCAGCAGCCGGGGGGGGACAGCTGAAGCTTTCTTT.

The V gene is TRBV27, the J gene TRBJ2-7; unclear D gene. Trimming shortened V by 3 bases and J by 2 bases, and 8 bases separated the two germline ends. This CDR3 region has 13 residues. CDR1 MNHEY and CDR2 SMNVEV come from the germline V gene (reference sequence). CDR3 residues: CASSLAATYEQYF. In DNA form, the CDR3 reads TGTGCCAGCAGTTTGGCGGCTACCTACGAGCAGTACTTC.

V gene TRBV6-1 combines with J gene TRBJ1-2; weak D call: TRBD1 (5 bases). CDR3 length: 14 residues. In germline, CDR1 is MNHNS, CDR2 SASEGT. Trimming cost V 3 bases and J 8 bases, with 16 bases left between them. In DNA form, the CDR3 reads TGTGCCAGCAGTGATGCGGGACTTCAGGGAGGCTACACCTTC. Translated, it gives CASSDAGLQGGYTF.

This chain uses TRBV7-8 with TRBJ2-2; the match to TRBD2 covers 9 bases. Germline CDR1 and CDR2: SGHVS and FQNEAQ. The CDR3 spans 16 residues. The ends lost 1 base at V and 0 bases at J; junction bases unmatched: 0. The CDR3 DNA reads as TGTGCCAGCAGCTTAGGCGGGGGGGCGAACACCGGGGAGCTGTTTTTT. Translated, it gives CASSLGGGANTGELFF. Complete variable domain (other parts from reference TRBV7-8 and TRBJ2-2): GAGVSQSPRYKVAKRGQDVALRCDPISGHVSLFWYQQALGQGPEFLTYFQNEAQLDKSGLPSDRFFAERPEGSVSTLKIQRTQQEDSAVYLCASSLGGGANTGELFFGEGSRLTVL.

This clone turned up a few times. V gene TRBV7-8 combines with J gene TRBJ1-6, with TRBD1 matching 9 bases. Germline CDR1 is SGHVS and CDR2 is FQNEAQ. There are 15 residues in the CDR3. V trimming: 1 base; J trimming: 8 bases; junction bases outside the gene matches: 3. The CDR3 region is CASSLDDRGYSPLHF. The CDR3 region has the DNA TGTGCCAGCAGCTTAGACGACAGGGGGTATTCACCCCTCCACTTT. The whole variable domain, filled in from reference TRBV7-8 and TRBJ1-6, reads GAGVSQSPRYKVAKRGQDVALRCDPISGHVSLFWYQQALGQGPEFLTYFQNEAQLDKSGLPSDRFFAERPEGSVSTLKIQRTQQEDSAVYLCASSLDDRGYSPLHFGNGTRLTVT.

This chain joins TRBV4-2 and TRBJ1-2, with a tentative D call TRBD1 (5 bases). The CDR3 covers 14 residues. The germline V gene encodes CDR1 LGHNA and CDR2 YNFKEQ. Trimming removed 1 base from V and 9 bases from J, with 15 bases in between. The CDR3 spells CASSQVLDKFSYTF. The CDR3 nucleotides are TGTGCCAGCAGCCAAGTTTTGGACAAATTTAGCTACACCTTC.

The chain links TRBV9 to TRBJ1-6; TRBD1 is a possible D gene (6 bases). The V gene's germline CDR1 is SGDLS and CDR2 YYNGEE. This CDR3 is 15 amino acids long. V lost 4 bases to trimming and J lost 9 bases, with 17 bases between them. In nucleotides, the CDR3 is TGTGCCAGCAGCACGAACACAGGGAAAGCTTCACCCCTCCACTTT. Its protein product is CASSTNTGKASPLHF.

This clone was observed a single time. This chain links TRBV23-1 with TRBJ1-1; 7 nucleotides line up with TRBD1. TRBV23-1 is treated as an ORF (open reading frame) with a function not yet certain. The V gene end was trimmed by 4 bases and the J gene end by 0 bases; junction bases not matched to a gene: 14. This CDR3 region has 18 residues. CDR3 region: CASSPARTGDKMNTEAFF. CDR3 nucleotide sequence: TGCGCCAGCAGTCCAGCTCGGACAGGAGATAAAATGAACACTGAAGCTTTCTTT.

V usage is TRBV7-3 and J usage is TRBJ2-1, with 9 bases that match TRBD2. Germline CDR1 reads SGHTA; CDR2 reads FQGTGA. The V segment lost 5 bases and the J segment 7 bases; nucleotides outside the gene matches: 15. CDR3 length: 17 amino acids. The CDR3 here is CASSPDPTSGVRNEQFF. The CDR3 DNA reads TGTGCCAGCAGCCCCGACCCGACTAGCGGAGTTAGGAATGAGCAGTTCTTC.

This chain connects TRBV5-1 to TRBJ2-1; 7 bases are a match to TRBD1. The CDR3 is 13 residues long. Germline-derived CDR1 and CDR2 are SGHRS and YFSETQ. V shed 4 bases, J shed 6 bases, and the junction held 4 bases outside the gene matches. CDR3 DNA sequence: TGCGCCAGCAGCATAGACAGGGTCAATGAGCAGTTCTTC. As protein: CASSIDRVNEQFF. Full variable domain (missing parts from reference TRBV5-1 and TRBJ2-1): KAGVTQTPRYLIKTRGQQVTLSCSPISGHRSVSWYQQTPGQGLQFLFEYFSETQRNKGNFPGRFSGRQFSNSRSEMNVSTLELGDSALYLCASSIDRVNEQFFGPGTRLTVL.

This CDR3 is CASSSSGGNEQYV. CDR3 bases: TGTGCCAGCAGCTCTTCGGGAGGGAACGAGCAGTACGTC. The V and J genes are TRBV7-9 and TRBJ2-7; TRBD2 matches 8 bases. Looked up from germline, CDR1 is SEHNR and CDR2 is FQNEAQ (reference sequence). Losses at the gene ends were 4 bases for V and 5 bases for J; bases not matched to a gene: 4. CDR3 length: 13 amino acids.

The chain links TRBV2 to TRBJ2-1; the match to TRBD2 covers 7 bases. Trimming at V came to 7 bases and at J to 9 bases, leaving 9 bases not matched to a gene. The germline CDR1 and CDR2 sequences are SNHLY and FYNNEI. CDR3 length: 13 amino acids. The CDR3 sequence is CASMGERGSEQFF. DNA for the CDR3: TGTGCCAGCATGGGGGAGCGCGGGAGTGAGCAGTTCTTC.